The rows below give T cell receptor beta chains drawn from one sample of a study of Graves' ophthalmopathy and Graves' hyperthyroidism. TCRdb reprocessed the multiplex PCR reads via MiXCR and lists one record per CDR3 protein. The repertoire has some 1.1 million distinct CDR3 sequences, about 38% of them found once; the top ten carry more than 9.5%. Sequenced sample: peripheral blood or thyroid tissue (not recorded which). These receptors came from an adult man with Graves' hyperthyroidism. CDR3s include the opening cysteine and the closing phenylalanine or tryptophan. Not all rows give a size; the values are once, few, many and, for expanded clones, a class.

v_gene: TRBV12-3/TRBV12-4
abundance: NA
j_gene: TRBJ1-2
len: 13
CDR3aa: CASAPNRAYGYTF

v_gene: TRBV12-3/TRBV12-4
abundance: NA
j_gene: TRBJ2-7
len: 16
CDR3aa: CASSFDRLRGLNEQYF

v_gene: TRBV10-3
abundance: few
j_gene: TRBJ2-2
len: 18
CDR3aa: CAISTGTSGGIGTGELFF

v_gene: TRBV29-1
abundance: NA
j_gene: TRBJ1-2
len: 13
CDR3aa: CSVAGRGYYGYTF

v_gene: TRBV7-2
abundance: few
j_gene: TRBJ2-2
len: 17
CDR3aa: CASSLVALAGRTGELFF

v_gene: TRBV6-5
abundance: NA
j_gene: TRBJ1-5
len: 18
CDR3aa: CASSECYGEGRCNQPQHF

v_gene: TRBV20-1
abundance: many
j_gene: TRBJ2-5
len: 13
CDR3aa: CSAVSQGVETQYF

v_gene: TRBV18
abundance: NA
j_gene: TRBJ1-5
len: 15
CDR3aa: CASSPGPDSNQPQHF

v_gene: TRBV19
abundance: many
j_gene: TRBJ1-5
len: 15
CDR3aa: CASSGDLLGNQPQHF

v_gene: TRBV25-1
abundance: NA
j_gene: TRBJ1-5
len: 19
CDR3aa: CASRYTRGAPTTGNQPQHF

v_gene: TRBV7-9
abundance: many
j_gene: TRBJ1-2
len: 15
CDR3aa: CASSLFQGILEGYTF